This is a list of T cell receptor beta chains from one sample in a study of cytomegalovirus exposure and HLA in healthy donors. TCRdb's copy holds only in-frame clones and misses some; the assay was immunoSEQ multiplex PCR. The table includes 68,000 or so clones, 81% detected once. Material: PBMCs. These receptors all come from a human donor in good health. CDR3s include the opening cysteine and the closing phenylalanine or tryptophan. A D gene is named only where the DNA matches it firmly. Clone sizes are given selectively: once, few, many, or a class where the clone is expanded.

CDR3nt: TGTGCCAGCCACCCACTAGGTCAGTTCTTC
CDR3aa: CASHPLGQFF
j_gene: TRBJ2-1
v_gene: TRBV28
d_gene: NA
abundance: NA

CDR3nt: TGTGCCATCAGTGCAACTAGCGGGGGGAGTTACAATGAGCAGTTCTTC
CDR3aa: CAISATSGGSYNEQFF
j_gene: TRBJ2-1
v_gene: TRBV10-3
d_gene: TRBD2
abundance: NA

CDR3nt: TGTGCCAGCAGCTTCGGGCAAGCGGGGGCCCTCACAGATACGCAGTATTTT
CDR3aa: CASSFGQAGALTDTQYF
j_gene: TRBJ2-3
v_gene: TRBV5-6
d_gene: TRBD2
abundance: NA

CDR3nt: TGTGCCAGCGGGGCTGTGGGCGCGACCGAGCAGTACTTC
CDR3aa: CASGAVGATEQYF
j_gene: TRBJ2-7
v_gene: TRBV7-2
d_gene: NA
abundance: NA

CDR3nt: TGTGCCTGGACTTTCGCGGTCACCTACAATGAGCAGTTCTTC
CDR3aa: CAWTFAVTYNEQFF
j_gene: TRBJ2-1
v_gene: TRBV30
d_gene: NA
abundance: once

CDR3nt: TGTGCCAGCAGCCCCCCAGGACAGGGTAGGGAAAAACTGTTTTTT
CDR3aa: CASSPPGQGREKLFF
j_gene: TRBJ1-4
v_gene: TRBV7-9
d_gene: TRBD1
abundance: once

CDR3nt: TGTGCCAGCAGCTTCCCCGGGACAGGGGAATACGAGCAGTACTTC
CDR3aa: CASSFPGTGEYEQYF
j_gene: TRBJ2-7
v_gene: TRBV7-8
d_gene: TRBD1
abundance: NA

CDR3nt: TGCGCCAGCAGCCTAAATACGGGCGGGAACTACGAGCAGTACTTC
CDR3aa: CASSLNTGGNYEQYF
j_gene: TRBJ2-7
v_gene: TRBV5-1
d_gene: NA
abundance: NA

CDR3nt: TGTGCCAGCACCCGGTCAGGGAACAGCAAGTATGGCTACACCTTC
CDR3aa: CASTRSGNSKYGYTF
j_gene: TRBJ1-2
v_gene: TRBV5-4
d_gene: NA
abundance: once

CDR3nt: TGTTCCAGCAGCCCTCCCTACTATGGCTACACCTTC
CDR3aa: CSSSPPYYGYTF
j_gene: TRBJ1-2
v_gene: TRBV7-3
d_gene: NA
abundance: NA

CDR3nt: TGTGCCAGCAGCTTAAGAAACAGGGCGGACACCATATATTTT
CDR3aa: CASSLRNRADTIYF
j_gene: TRBJ1-3
v_gene: TRBV13
d_gene: NA
abundance: NA

CDR3nt: TGTGCCAGTAGTATAGAGCCGACAGGTCGGAACACCGGGGAGCTGTTTTTT
CDR3aa: CASSIEPTGRNTGELFF
j_gene: TRBJ2-2
v_gene: TRBV19
d_gene: NA
abundance: NA

CDR3nt: TGTGCCATCAGTGACTCCCGGAGCTCCTACGAGCAGTACTTC
CDR3aa: CAISDSRSSYEQYF
j_gene: TRBJ2-7
v_gene: TRBV10-3
d_gene: NA
abundance: NA

CDR3nt: TGTGCCATCAGTGATGGTAGCTCCTACGAGCAGTACTTC
CDR3aa: CAISDGSSYEQYF
j_gene: TRBJ2-7
v_gene: TRBV10-3
d_gene: NA
abundance: NA

CDR3nt: TGTGCCAGTAGTGAACAGGGGCGATCTGAGACCCAGTACTTC
CDR3aa: CASSEQGRSETQYF
j_gene: TRBJ2-5
v_gene: TRBV19
d_gene: TRBD1
abundance: NA

CDR3nt: TGTGCCTGGAGTTCTCGACAGGGCACAGATACGCAGTATTTT
CDR3aa: CAWSSRQGTDTQYF
j_gene: TRBJ2-3
v_gene: TRBV30
d_gene: NA
abundance: NA

CDR3nt: TGTGCCAGTAGTGCCCGGACAGGGCGGAACGGTGAAAAACTGTTTTTT
CDR3aa: CASSARTGRNGEKLFF
j_gene: TRBJ1-4
v_gene: TRBV19
d_gene: TRBD1
abundance: NA

CDR3nt: TGTGCCATCAGTGAGTCGACTCGGGGAAAGGGAGGGACAACTGAAGCTTTCTTT
CDR3aa: CAISESTRGKGGTTEAFF
j_gene: TRBJ1-1
v_gene: TRBV10-3
d_gene: NA
abundance: once

CDR3nt: TGCAGCGTTGGGGGCCAAAACAATCAGCCCCAGCATTTT
CDR3aa: CSVGGQNNQPQHF
j_gene: TRBJ1-5
v_gene: TRBV29-1
d_gene: NA
abundance: NA

CDR3nt: TGTGCCAGCAGCCAACAGAGGAACACTGAAGCTTTCTTT
CDR3aa: CASSQQRNTEAFF
j_gene: TRBJ1-1
v_gene: TRBV9
d_gene: NA
abundance: NA

CDR3nt: TGTGCCAGCAGTCCGGCAGGGCCTGCCTATGGCTACACCTTC
CDR3aa: CASSPAGPAYGYTF
j_gene: TRBJ1-2
v_gene: TRBV7-2
d_gene: NA
abundance: NA

CDR3nt: TGTGCCAGCAGCTTATTGGGAGGCCCGCTGATGAACACTGAAGCTTTCTTT
CDR3aa: CASSLLGGPLMNTEAFF
j_gene: TRBJ1-1
v_gene: TRBV7-3
d_gene: NA
abundance: NA

CDR3nt: TGTGCCGGGAAGACAGGGAACACTGAAGCTTTCTTT
CDR3aa: CAGKTGNTEAFF
j_gene: TRBJ1-1
v_gene: TRBV6-1
d_gene: NA
abundance: NA

CDR3nt: TGTGCCAGCAGTTACGGCCTGCGGGGGGCCTCCTACGAGCAGTACTTC
CDR3aa: CASSYGLRGASYEQYF
j_gene: TRBJ2-7
v_gene: TRBV6-5
d_gene: TRBD2
abundance: NA

CDR3nt: TGCGCCAGCAGTTCTCAGGGGAACCAAGAGACCCAGTACTTC
CDR3aa: CASSSQGNQETQYF
j_gene: TRBJ2-5
v_gene: TRBV5-1
d_gene: NA
abundance: once

CDR3nt: TGCGCCAGCAGCCAAGAGAGGACAGGGGGCGCGTACGAGCAGTACTTC
CDR3aa: CASSQERTGGAYEQYF
j_gene: TRBJ2-7
v_gene: TRBV4-1
d_gene: TRBD1
abundance: NA